The clone carrying this T cell receptor (beta chain) was seen at least ten times. Each cDNA molecule carried a unique molecular identifier. TCRdb reprocessed the 5' RACE reads via MiXCR and lists one record per CDR3 protein. Of 40,000 to 45,000 distinct CDR3 sequences listed, roughly 6.1% were seen once; the top ten hold less than 25%. The sample is drawn from a study of early T cells in non-severe SARS-CoV-2 infection. The CDR3 contains 15 residues. The germline V gene has CDR1 MDHEN and CDR2 SYDVKM. V lost 5 bases, J lost 2 bases, and 10 bases lay in between. The receptor's source is an adult who was a healthcare worker with PCR-confirmed SARS-CoV-2 infection or an uninfected control (not recorded which). J is TRBJ2-6 and V is TRBV28; maybe TRBD1 (6 bases). The sequences come from whole blood, collected at baseline. This CDR3 is CASSPPGAGANVLTF. The CDR3 nucleotides are TGTGCCAGCAGTCCACCAGGGGCTGGGGCCAACGTCCTGACTTTC. Full variable domain (missing parts from reference TRBV28 and TRBJ2-6): DVKVTQSSRYLVKRTGEKVFLECVQDMDHENMFWYRQDPGLGLRLIYFSYDVKMKEKGDIPEGYSVSREKKERFSLILESASTNQTSMYLCASSPPGAGANVLTFGAGSRLTVL.